This TCR beta chain was observed in a study of T cells in localized non-small cell lung cancer. The V gene end was trimmed by 5 bases and the J gene end by 1 base; junction bases not matched to a gene: 7. The CDR3 runs 15 residues. Germline loops: CDR1 WSHSY, CDR2 SAAADI. General observations from the study: Adjacent lung exhibited a median of about 56 among the 100 most abundant tumor clones. Since sequencing was restricted to only one region of the tumor, intratumor heterogeneity remains a possibility.

On this clone itself: Its antigen remains unknown.

The data were produced by immunoSEQ multiplex PCR, yet TCRdb's version contains in-frame clones alone and is incomplete. The repertoire holds under 50,000 clones, with roughly nine tenths as singletons. The rearrangement uses TRBV10-2 and TRBJ1-1; TRBD1 agrees at 7 bases. The starting material was PBMCs, obtained before any cancer treatment. This TCR was sampled from a man aged 40 to 70 with stage II lung adenocarcinoma. The CDR3 DNA reads TGCGCCAGCAGTCACAGGGGCCCACCGAACACTGAAGCTTTCTTT. This sequence encodes CASSHRGPPNTEAFF.